This T cell receptor (beta chain) is drawn from a study of CD8 T cells in ankylosing spondylitis. TCRdb redid the calling of the 5' RACE reads with MiXCR, one entry per CDR3 protein. This table holds a few hundred thousand distinct CDR3 sequences, around 7.9% found once. CDR3 size: 15 residues. V dropped 1 base and J dropped 0 bases, with 9 bases sitting between them. Germline V gene lookup returns CDR1 SEHNR and CDR2 FQNEAQ (reference sequence). This clonotype has a count of ten or more. Its target is unknown. Notes on the study in general: In peripheral blood, disease-linked CD8+ clones occurred at relatively low frequencies. Researchers reportedly found disease-linked clones significantly enriched in matched ankylosing spondylitis synovial fluid. Both synovial fluid and blood in reactive arthritis had previously been reported to carry some motif variants. A motif of roughly 8 highly homologous TCR beta variants was seen as apparently characteristic of ankylosing spondylitis blood.

The V and J genes are TRBV7-9 and TRBJ1-1; D is possibly TRBD1 (5 bases). The material sequenced was blood, either unsorted or a sorted T cell fraction (not recorded which). The sequence was obtained from a male donor with ankylosing spondylitis. The chain's CDR3 is CASSLGAGMNTEAFF. The DNA of the CDR3 is TGTGCCAGCAGCTTAGGGGCAGGGATGAACACTGAAGCTTTCTTT.